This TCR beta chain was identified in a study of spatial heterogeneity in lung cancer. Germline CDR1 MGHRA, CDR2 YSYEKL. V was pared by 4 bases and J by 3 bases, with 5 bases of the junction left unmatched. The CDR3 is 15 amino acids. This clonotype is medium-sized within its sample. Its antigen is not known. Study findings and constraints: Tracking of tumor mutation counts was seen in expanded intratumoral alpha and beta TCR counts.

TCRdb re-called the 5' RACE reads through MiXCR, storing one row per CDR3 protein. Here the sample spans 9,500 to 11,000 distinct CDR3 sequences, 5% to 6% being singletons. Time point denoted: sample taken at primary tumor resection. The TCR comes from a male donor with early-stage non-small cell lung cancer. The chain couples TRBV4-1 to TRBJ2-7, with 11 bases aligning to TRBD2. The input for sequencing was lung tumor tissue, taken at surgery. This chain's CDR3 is CASSLNSGRVYEQYF. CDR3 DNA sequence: TGCGCCAGCAGCCTAAATAGCGGGAGGGTCTACGAGCAGTACTTC.